This T cell receptor (beta chain) was sequenced during a study of glioma-infiltrating T cells after dendritic cell vaccination. Findings and limits, study-wide: Complete blood and tumor specimen sets were limited to few patients.

Using immunoSEQ multiplex PCR, the repertoire was profiled, and TCRdb retains in-frame clones only, with some absent. Here the sample spans fewer than 95,000 clones, 85% being singletons. Germline V gives CDR1 SGHTA, CDR2 FQGNSA. The V and J ends lost 5 bases and 2 bases respectively, with 2 bases between them. The CDR3 has 11 amino acids. Specified time point: after dendritic cell vaccination, including at tumor progression/relapse. This clone was counted a single time. No antigen is known for it. The source is a human donor with glioblastoma. The V call is TRBV7-2, the J call TRBJ2-3, with D uncertain. This sample comprised blood, obtained after dendritic cell vaccination. CDR3 residues: CASSLTDTQYF. The CDR3 DNA reads as TGTGCCAGCAGCCTCACAGATACGCAGTATTTT.